A single sample gave rise to the 32 T cell receptor beta chains below, sequenced in a study of T cell responses to AZD1222 COVID-19 vaccine. TCRdb keeps only in-frame clones here, not all; method: immunoSEQ multiplex PCR. The sample records around 140,000 clones, around 92% being singletons. This specimen was peripheral blood, taken 28 days after the second AZD1222 dose. All receptors come from an adult who received the AZD1222 COVID-19 vaccine.

The rearrangement uses TRBV5-1 and TRBJ1-1, with unresolved D. Germline V gene sequence: CDR1 SGHRS, CDR2 YFSETQ. V was clipped by 2 bases and J by 5 bases, with 13 bases between them. This CDR3 is built from 14 residues. The CDR3 DNA sequence: TGCGCCAGCAGCTTTAGGACGGGAGGGACTGAAGCTTTCTTT. This codes for CASSFRTGGTEAFF.

V usage is TRBV12-5 and J usage is TRBJ1-1; unclear D gene. Germline CDR1 is LGHNT and CDR2 is FRNRAP. CDR3 length equals 18 residues. The V and J ends lost 0 bases and 4 bases respectively, with 21 bases between them. The CDR3 DNA follows: TGTGCTAGTGGTTTGGTACAAAAATTCGCAGAAGGGCGCACTGAAGCTTTCTTT. Amino acids: CASGLVQKFAEGRTEAFF.

The rearrangement uses TRBV2 and TRBJ2-6, with D tentatively TRBD2 (5 bases). CDR3 length: 16 residues. Per the germline V gene, CDR1 is SNHLY and CDR2 is FYNNEI. V lost 10 bases and J lost 2, with 18 bases in between. The CDR3 here is CATLGRPETGANVLTF. CDR3 DNA: TGTGCCACCCTTGGGAGACCGGAAACTGGGGCCAACGTCCTGACTTTC.

The chain couples TRBV4-1 to TRBJ2-3, with 13 bases identical to TRBD2. Trimming cost V 2 bases and J 4 bases; bases outside gene matches: 3. The germline V gene encodes CDR1 MGHRA and CDR2 YSYEKL. This CDR3 has 16 amino acids. CDR3 DNA: TGCGCCAGCAGCCAAACTAGCGGGAGGGGGGCAGATACGCAGTATTTT. This gives the protein CASSQTSGRGADTQYF.

This clone was recorded once. This chain uses TRBV3-1 (or the pseudogene TRBV3-2) with TRBJ2-3; 9 nucleotides agree with TRBD1. The CDR3 has 17 residues. Germline CDR1 is LGHDT and CDR2 is YNNKEL (reference sequence). Trimming cost V 0 bases and J 1 base; bases outside gene matches: 5. CDR3 in amino acids: CASSQDLQGAGTDTQYF. The CDR3 nucleotides are TGTGCCAGCAGCCAAGATTTACAGGGGGCCGGCACAGATACGCAGTATTTT.

The V gene is TRBV6-2 or TRBV6-3, the J gene TRBJ2-1; the match to TRBD2 covers 8 bases. Losses at the gene ends were 5 bases for V and 9 bases for J; bases not matched to a gene: 15. CDR1 MNHEY and CDR2 SVGEGT come from the germline V gene. There are 16 residues in the CDR3. CDR3 coding DNA: TGTGCCAGCAGTAACACCGGGACTAGTTATTTTGGTGAGCAGTTCTTC. It codes for CASSNTGTSYFGEQFF.

This chain joins TRBV5-4 and TRBJ1-1; perhaps TRBD1 as D (6 bases). V dropped 1 base and J dropped 3 bases, with 10 bases sitting between them. Germline CDR1 reads SGHNT; CDR2 reads YYREEE (reference sequence). CDR3 length: 14 residues. CDR3 coding DNA: TGTGCCAGCAGCTTGAGAGGGGGAGACACTGAAGCTTTCTTT. Translating gives CASSLRGGDTEAFF.

The chain combines TRBV20-1 with TRBJ1-2; tentative D call: TRBD1 (6 bases). The V gene's germline CDR1 is DFQATT and CDR2 SNEGSKA (reference sequence). V was shortened by 6 bases and J by 12 bases, with 14 bases between the two germline ends. The CDR3 loop spans 10 amino acids. This CDR3 is CSARTVSDTF. The CDR3 region has the DNA TGCAGTGCACGGACAGTGTCAGACACCTTC.

The chain joins TRBV18 to TRBJ2-2; D possibly corresponds to TRBD1 (6 bases). The CDR3 totals 15 residues. V was shortened by 3 bases and J by 4 bases, with 12 bases between the two germline ends. CDR1 is KGHSH, CDR2 LQKENI, per germline. CDR3 bases: TGTGCCAGCTCACCCAGCAGGGGTGGCACCGGGGAGCTGTTTTTT. Its translation: CASSPSRGGTGELFF.

The chain uses TRBV25-1 and TRBJ2-1; a weak D match, TRBD2 (5 bases). This CDR3 is 16 amino acids long. Germline CDR1 MGHDK, CDR2 SYGVNS. Trimming removed 1 base at V and 0 bases at J, with 10 bases between. The CDR3 DNA follows: TGTGCCAGCAGTGAATGGTCGGGGAGCTCCTACAATGAGCAGTTCTTC. Its translation is CASSEWSGSSYNEQFF.

V is TRBV10-3 and J is TRBJ2-1; 7 nucleotides line up with TRBD2. The CDR3 is made up of 15 amino acids. The germline gives CDR1 ENHRY, CDR2 SYGVKD. The V gene end was trimmed by 5 bases and the J gene end by 2 bases; junction bases not matched to a gene: 6. The CDR3 here is CAISSGGDPYNEQFF. CDR3 DNA sequence: TGTGCCATCAGTAGTGGGGGGGATCCCTACAATGAGCAGTTCTTC.

V and J are TRBV5-6 and TRBJ2-7; possibly TRBD1 for D (5 bases). The V end lost 4 bases, the J end lost 3 bases, and 11 bases lay between the germline ends. The CDR3 extends over 13 amino acids. Germline V gives CDR1 SGHDT, CDR2 YYEEEE. The CDR3 DNA reads TGTGCCAGCAGCCGATACCAGGGCTACGAGCAGTACTTC. Its protein is CASSRYQGYEQYF.

This chain links TRBV28 with TRBJ1-2, with D possibly matching TRBD1 (5 bases). Germline V gene sequence: CDR1 MDHEN, CDR2 SYDVKM. V shed 2 bases and J shed 6 bases, with 7 bases lying between them. CDR3 size: 12 residues. CDR3 sequence: CASSLATDGYTF. Written as DNA, the CDR3 is TGTGCCAGCAGTTTAGCGACAGATGGCTACACCTTC.

The rearrangement links TRBV20-1 to TRBJ1-5; D is perhaps TRBD1 (5 bases). Germline V gene data show CDR1 as DFQATT and CDR2 as SNEGSKA (reference sequence). V was clipped by 3 bases and J by 4 bases, with 13 bases between them. The CDR3 is 14 amino acids. CDR3 sequence: CSASAGPINQPQHF. DNA for the CDR3: TGCAGTGCTAGTGCAGGGCCGATAAATCAGCCCCAGCATTTT.

V and J are TRBV7-2 and TRBJ1-1; D is perhaps TRBD1 (5 bases). This CDR3 spans 18 amino acids. The V and J ends lost 1 base and 0 bases respectively, with 18 bases between them. Germline V lookup: CDR1 SGHTA, CDR2 FQGNSA. CDR3 DNA: TGTGCCAGCAGCTTAGAGTGGCCGGGGCCCTATCTGAACACTGAAGCTTTCTTT. It encodes CASSLEWPGPYLNTEAFF.

The chain uses TRBV5-1 and TRBJ1-4; the match to TRBD1 covers 7 bases. Per the germline V gene, CDR1 is SGHRS and CDR2 is YFSETQ. With V trimmed by 4 bases and J by 7 bases, 10 bases remained unmatched. The CDR3 covers 15 residues. For the CDR3, the DNA is TGCGCCAGCAGCCCTGAGACAGGGTGGGTTGAAAAACTGTTTTTT. Its protein product is CASSPETGWVEKLFF.

The genes are TRBV11-3 and TRBJ2-1; 8 positions match TRBD1. Germline lookup yields CDR1 SGHNT and CDR2 YENEEA. J was trimmed by 0 bases and V by 4 bases; bases with no gene match: 5. The CDR3 spans 16 residues. CDR3 amino acids: CASSSNRGDSYNEQFF. Written as DNA, the CDR3 is TGTGCCAGCAGCTCGAACAGGGGGGACTCCTACAATGAGCAGTTCTTC.

V and J are TRBV11-3 and TRBJ2-1; 7 nucleotides match TRBD2. Germline CDR1 reads SGHNT; CDR2 reads YENEEA. This CDR3 is 17 amino acids long. With 0 bases clipped from V and 7 bases from J, the junction kept 12 bases outside the gene matches. CDR3 nucleotides: TGTGCCAGCAGCTTAGAGGTGACTAGCTTTCTTGTTAATGAGCAGTTCTTC. This encodes CASSLEVTSFLVNEQFF.

The chain employs TRBV6-5 and TRBJ1-2, with a possible D match to TRBD1 (5 bases). Germline V gene lookup returns CDR1 MNHEY and CDR2 SVGAGI. This CDR3 contains 15 residues. V lost 2 bases and J 2 bases, leaving 12 bases between the germline ends. CDR3 protein: CASSYTGPKNYGYTF. For the CDR3, the DNA is TGTGCCAGCAGTTACACGGGACCGAAAAACTATGGCTACACCTTC.

The J gene is TRBJ2-5, the V gene TRBV13, with 7 positions matching TRBD1. V dropped 3 bases and J dropped 7; count of bases not matched to a gene: 8. Per the germline V gene, CDR1 is PRHDT and CDR2 is FYEKMQ (reference sequence). CDR3 length: 14 residues. The CDR3 loop reads CASSFTGDGGTQYF. The CDR3 region has the DNA TGTGCCAGCAGCTTTACAGGGGATGGTGGGACCCAGTACTTC.

The CDR3 DNA reads TGTGCCACCAGTGATTCTCGTGTTGGGGCCGGGACTGAAGCTTTCTTT. Its translation is CATSDSRVGAGTEAFF. The chain joins TRBV24-1 to TRBJ1-1, with D perhaps TRBD1 (5 bases). The CDR3 is 16 residues long. CDR1 is KGHDR, CDR2 SFDVKD, per germline. Trimming pared 2 bases from V and 5 bases from J, leaving 17 bases between.

The genes are TRBV6-2 or TRBV6-3 and TRBJ1-4; D is possibly TRBD1 (5 bases). The CDR3 extends over 15 amino acids. The germline V gene encodes CDR1 MNHEY and CDR2 SVGEGT. The germline V and J ends were trimmed by 5 bases and 10 bases, with 20 bases remaining between them. The CDR3 reads CASSLGQRVEGKLFF. The DNA for the CDR3 is TGTGCCAGCAGTCTTGGACAAAGGGTCGAAGGAAAACTGTTTTTT.

V and J are TRBV29-1 and TRBJ2-1; no reliable D call. Trimming removed 3 bases from V and 0 bases from J, with 9 bases in between. The CDR3 has 14 amino acids. Germline loops: CDR1 SQVTM, CDR2 ANQGSEA. The DNA of the CDR3 is TGCAGCGTTGATGACCAGAGCTCCTACAATGAGCAGTTCTTC. Its translation: CSVDDQSSYNEQFF.

This chain's CDR3 is CASTPRGQNTEAFF. Here the CDR3 DNA reads TGTGCCAGCACCCCTAGAGGACAGAACACTGAAGCTTTCTTT. V is TRBV3-1 (or the pseudogene TRBV3-2) and J is TRBJ1-1; maybe TRBD1 (5 bases). The V end was cut by 7 bases, the J end by 1 base, with 13 bases between. The germline CDR1 and CDR2 sequences are LGHDT and YNNKEL (reference sequence). The length of the CDR3 is 14 residues.

This sequence joins TRBV4-1 and TRBJ1-3; TRBD1 matches 7 bases. The germline V gene encodes CDR1 MGHRA and CDR2 YSYEKL. Trimming removed 5 bases from V and 2 bases from J; junction bases left unmatched: 9. The CDR3 is 16 residues long. CDR3 in DNA: TGCGCCAGCAGCAGGGGGCGGGATCTCGCTGGAAACACCATATATTTT. Translation gives CASSRGRDLAGNTIYF.

The V and J genes are TRBV5-6 and TRBJ1-5; a possible D gene is TRBD1 (5 bases). V shed 0 bases and J shed 4 bases, with 5 bases lying between them. The CDR3 is 13 residues long. The V gene's germline CDR1 is SGHDT and CDR2 YYEEEE. CDR3 coding DNA: TGTGCCAGCAGCTTGGGGACAAATCAGCCCCAGCATTTT. This translates into CASSLGTNQPQHF.

This clone has a handful of counts. This chain uses TRBV5-4 with TRBJ2-5; D tentatively fits TRBD1 or TRBD2 (7 bases each). Germline assignment: CDR1 SGHNT and CDR2 YYREEE (reference sequence). The CDR3 totals 15 residues. The V gene lost 3 bases and the J gene lost 4 bases, with 16 bases spanning the gap. This CDR3 is CASSSRQGGLETQYF. In DNA form, the CDR3 reads TGTGCCAGCAGCTCGCGACAGGGAGGGTTAGAGACCCAGTACTTC.

V is TRBV9 and J is TRBJ1-6; D is unresolved. V was clipped by 4 bases and J by 7 bases, with 15 bases between them. The CDR3 is 15 residues long. Germline CDR1 is SGDLS and CDR2 is YYNGEE. This CDR3 is CASSRAGVINSPLHF. The CDR3 DNA reads as TGTGCCAGCAGCCGAGCCGGGGTAATCAATTCACCCCTCCACTTT.

This clone has just one count. The chain combines TRBV5-1 with TRBJ2-2, with D possibly being TRBD2 (5 bases). CDR1 SGHRS and CDR2 YFSETQ come from the germline V gene. CDR3 length: 15 amino acids. Trimming cost V 4 bases and J 7 bases, with 17 bases left between them. The CDR3 protein is CASSPPAGIGGELFF. The CDR3 region has the DNA TGCGCCAGCAGCCCCCCCGCCGGGATAGGCGGGGAGCTGTTTTTT. The whole variable domain, filled in from reference TRBV5-1 and TRBJ2-2, reads KAGVTQTPRYLIKTRGQQVTLSCSPISGHRSVSWYQQTPGQGLQFLFEYFSETQRNKGNFPGRFSGRQFSNSRSEMNVSTLELGDSALYLCASSPPAGIGGELFFGEGSRLTVL.

This clone was seen a single time. The sample holds other DNA sequences that translate to the same CDR3. The chain is built from TRBV18 and TRBJ1-1, with 7 bases that match TRBD1. Per germline, CDR1 KGHSH and CDR2 LQKENI. The CDR3 has 16 amino acids. Trimming cost V 1 base and J 1 base; bases outside gene matches: 6. The CDR3 loop is CASSPLRQGANTEAFF. Written as DNA, the CDR3 is TGTGCCAGCTCACCACTCCGACAGGGTGCGAACACTGAAGCTTTCTTT.

This chain connects TRBV20-1 to TRBJ1-2; D gene uncertain. V shed 2 bases and J shed 7 bases, with 8 bases lying between them. This CDR3 spans 11 amino acids. Germline V CDR1 and CDR2: DFQATT, SNEGSKA (reference sequence). CDR3 in amino acids: CSARPVAGYTF. In DNA form, the CDR3 reads TGCAGTGCTAGACCGGTGGCTGGCTACACCTTC.

The gene calls are TRBV5-5 and TRBJ1-3; TRBD1 aligns across 8 bases. The V and J ends lost 2 bases and 0 bases, in that order; junction bases with no gene match: 4. Per germline, CDR1 SGHKS and CDR2 YYEKEE (reference sequence). The CDR3 runs to 16 residues. The CDR3 nucleotides read TGTGCCAGCAGCTTCCCGGGACAGGTCTCTGGAAACACCATATATTTT. It encodes CASSFPGQVSGNTIYF.